The present T cell receptor (beta chain) was sequenced within a study of T cells in Graves' hyperthyroidism and ophthalmopathy. As regards this clonotype: Antigen unknown. One end of the junction varies from germline; a read error may be responsible.

Diagnostic assessment was based on clinical symptoms, serum thyroxine and TRAb, thyroid ultrasound and orbital computed tomography. PBMCs were obtained from roughly 10 ml fresh peripheral blood. The CDR3 has 14 amino acids. CDR1 is LGHNA and CDR2 is YSLEER in the germline V gene. Using RNA transcripts as the source, TCR beta CDR3 regions were amplified. First-round RT-PCR with HTBI primers amplified the TCR CDR3 region. TCRdb ran MiXCR on the multiplex PCR reads and lists one entry per CDR3 protein. The table has 600,000 to 650,000 distinct CDR3 sequences, roughly 20% seen once. Findings of the study overall: Ophthalmopathy was distinguished from stable hyperthyroidism by 13 V-J signatures. Among thyroid clonotypes expanded above 0.001, most also appeared in blood.

This TCR was sampled from a young man with Graves' ophthalmopathy. The specimen sequenced was blood. The chain has TRBV4-3 and TRBJ1-1; D unresolved. This CDR3 is CASSQDLRNTETFF. CDR3 in DNA: TGCGCCAGCAGCCAAGACCTAAGAAACACTGAAACTTTCTTT.